The next 31 T cell receptor beta chains were all read from a single sample in a study of blood T cells in healthy people across ages. The authors ran a second PCR of roughly 6 to 12 cycles using a sample-barcoded 5' primer and a J-beta primer mix. TCRdb used MiXCR to reprocess the 5' RACE reads, holding one entry per CDR3 protein. The data show about 1,800,000 distinct CDR3 sequences, roughly 27% seen once. The specimen sequenced was blood. These TCRs come from a woman in her twenties or thirties in good health.

The CDR3 region is CSALSSGANVLTF. The CDR3 DNA reads as TGCAGTGCTCTGAGCTCTGGGGCCAACGTCCTGACTTTC. V usage is TRBV20-1 and J usage is TRBJ2-6; D is unresolved. Trimming removed 5 bases at V and 0 bases at J, with 5 bases between. The V gene's germline CDR1 is DFQATT and CDR2 SNEGSKA (reference sequence). This CDR3 is 13 amino acids long.

This clonotype was counted between two and nine times. V and J are TRBV5-1 and TRBJ2-6; D not certain. The CDR3 is 18 residues long. Trimming shortened V by 2 bases and J by 1 base, and 16 bases separated the two germline ends. Germline-derived CDR1 and CDR2 are SGHRS and YFSETQ. CDR3 nucleotide sequence: TGCGCCAGCAGCTTTTCCTACGAAAAAGGATCTGGGGCCAACGTCCTGACTTTC. It encodes CASSFSYEKGSGANVLTF.

On this clonotype itself: Relative to the germline gene, one junction end is altered; a read error may explain this. The V and J genes are TRBV7-6 and TRBJ1-5; D is perhaps TRBD1 (5 bases). From germline, CDR1 is SGHVS and CDR2 FNYEAQ. The length of the CDR3 is 14 residues. The CDR3: CASSLGGSNRPQHF. The CDR3 bases are TGTGCCAGCAGCTTAGGGGGCAGCAATCGGCCCCAGCATTTT. The full variable domain, in which reference TRBV7-6 and TRBJ1-5 provide the parts outside the CDR3, is GAGVSQSPRYKVTKRGQDVALRCDPISGHVSLYWYRQALGQGPEFLTYFNYEAQQDKSGLPNDRFSAERPEGSISTLTIQRTEQRDSAMYRCASSLGGSNRPQHFGDGTRLSIL.

This chain joins TRBV18 and TRBJ2-1, with a possible D match to TRBD2 (5 bases). The CDR3 runs 13 residues. Trimming stripped 6 bases from V and 7 bases from J, with 13 bases between. CDR1 is KGHSH, CDR2 LQKENI, per germline. The CDR3 protein is CASSGIEGNEQFF. CDR3 coding DNA: TGTGCCAGCTCCGGAATCGAGGGAAATGAGCAGTTCTTC.

Comments on this clonotype: A clone one base away is much larger, so this may be a read error. The V gene is TRBV6-5, the J gene TRBJ2-7; no reliable D call. The germline CDR1 and CDR2 sequences are MNHEY and SVGAGI. This CDR3 has 15 residues. V shed 4 bases and J shed 3 bases, with 16 bases lying between them. CDR3 DNA: TGTGCCAGCAGTTCCCGGCAGACGAAAAGCTACGAGCAGTACTTC. As protein: CASSSRQTKSYEQYF.

The sample holds a few counts of this clonotype. The chain joins TRBV24-1 to TRBJ1-5, with D possibly TRBD1 on 5 matching bases. V lost 4 bases, J lost 4 bases, and 10 bases lay in between. Germline CDR1 reads KGHDR; CDR2 reads SFDVKD. This CDR3 contains 14 residues. The CDR3 bases are TGTGCCACCAGTGACCGGGACGGAAATCAGCCCCAGCATTTT. This encodes CATSDRDGNQPQHF.

The rearrangement links TRBV11-2 to TRBJ2-5, with 11 bases lining up with TRBD2. The CDR3 is 19 residues long. Germline lookup yields CDR1 SGHAT and CDR2 FQNNGV. After removal of 6 bases from V and 3 bases from J, the junction contained 18 bases not matched to a gene. In DNA, the CDR3 is TGTGCCAGCAGATTCCTGCTTGGAACTAGCGGGGGAGCGGAAGAGACCCAGTACTTC. This sequence encodes CASRFLLGTSGGAEETQYF.

The chain combines TRBV12-3 or TRBV12-4 with TRBJ2-5, with D possibly being TRBD1 or TRBD2 (5 bases each). V was trimmed by 5 bases and J by 5 bases, leaving 15 bases between them. This CDR3 has 14 amino acids. CDR3 in amino acids: CASSRTRGVETQYF. In DNA, the CDR3 is TGTGCCAGCAGTAGGACGAGGGGCGTGGAGACCCAGTACTTC.

This clonotype was observed once. One end of the junction does not line up with germline, which may come from a read error. The chain couples TRBV14 to TRBJ2-1; D gene ambiguous. In germline, CDR1 is SGHDN, CDR2 FVKESK. The CDR3 is 16 amino acids. Written as DNA, the CDR3 is TGTGCCAGCAGCCAACATATGGGTCTATCCTACAGTGAGCAGTGCTTC. As protein: CASSQHMGLSYSEQCF.

This chain links TRBV7-2 with TRBJ2-1; a possible D gene is TRBD2 (5 bases). Germline-derived CDR1 and CDR2 are SGHTA and FQGNSA. Trimming stripped 5 bases from V and 4 bases from J, with 12 bases between. The CDR3 contains 14 residues. The CDR3 spells CASSLQSGYNEQFF. The DNA of the CDR3 is TGTGCCAGCAGCCTACAAAGCGGATACAATGAGCAGTTCTTC.

V is TRBV4-2 and J is TRBJ2-3; the D gene could be TRBD1 or TRBD2 (7 bases each). V was clipped by 0 bases and J by 2 bases, with 15 bases between them. The CDR3 covers 17 residues. CDR1 and CDR2 from the germline V gene are LGHNA and YNFKEQ. In DNA form, the CDR3 reads TGTGCCAGCAGCCAAGAGGCCTCAGGGGGGGACACAGATACGCAGTATTTT. It codes for CASSQEASGGDTDTQYF.

This clonotype has just a few counts. The rearrangement uses TRBV12-3 or TRBV12-4 and TRBJ2-3; 9 nucleotides align to TRBD2. The CDR3 sequence is 17 residues long. After removal of 3 bases from V and 2 bases from J, the junction contained 9 bases not matched to a gene. The CDR3 sequence: CASSFLIAGAYTDTQYF. The CDR3 bases are TGTGCCAGCAGTTTTCTGATAGCGGGAGCTTACACAGATACGCAGTATTTT.

V usage is TRBV7-9 and J usage is TRBJ1-2, with D hard to call. The CDR3 covers 12 residues. V lost 5 bases to trimming and J lost 8 bases, with 12 bases between them. Per germline, CDR1 SEHNR and CDR2 FQNEAQ (reference sequence). This CDR3 reads CASSPFGWGYTF. The CDR3 nucleotides read TGTGCCAGCAGCCCGTTTGGTTGGGGCTACACCTTC.

This clonotype was recorded many times. This chain joins TRBV25-1 and TRBJ2-7; D call uncertain. From germline, CDR1 is MGHDK and CDR2 SYGVNS. Trimming pared 6 bases from V and 0 bases from J, leaving 15 bases between. This CDR3 is built from 15 residues. CDR3 residues: CASSPNWVCSYEQYF. The CDR3 nucleotides are TGTGCCAGCAGCCCGAACTGGGTGTGCTCCTACGAGCAGTACTTC.

The chain links TRBV23-1 to TRBJ2-5; 11 positions match TRBD2. TRBV23-1 is an open reading frame whose function is uncertain. J was trimmed by 11 bases and V by 0 bases; bases with no gene match: 11. The CDR3 is 16 residues long. The CDR3 reads CASSQSRLAGGKEQYF. CDR3 nucleotide sequence: TGCGCCAGCAGTCAATCTAGATTAGCGGGAGGGAAGGAGCAGTACTTC.

V usage is TRBV5-1 and J usage is TRBJ2-5, with TRBD1 identical over 8 bases. The germline CDR1 and CDR2 sequences are SGHRS and YFSETQ. Losses at the gene ends were 4 bases for V and 4 bases for J; bases not matched to a gene: 9. CDR3 size: 15 residues. The CDR3 bases are TGCGCCAGCAGCCCACGGACAGGGTACCCAGAGACCCAGTACTTC. This encodes CASSPRTGYPETQYF.

In this sample, this clonotype turned up a few times. The rearrangement links TRBV2 to TRBJ2-3; D possibly corresponds to TRBD1 (5 bases). Germline loops: CDR1 SNHLY, CDR2 FYNNEI. This CDR3 has 13 amino acids. Trimming shortened V by 1 base and J by 4 bases, and 6 bases separated the two germline ends. The CDR3 DNA reads TGTGCCAGCAGTGAAGGCAGGGCAGATACGCAGTATTTT. Its translation: CASSEGRADTQYF.

This clonotype was picked up a small number of times. The chain carries TRBV10-3 and TRBJ2-1; unclear D gene. V dropped 4 bases and J dropped 5 bases, with 6 bases sitting between them. Per germline, CDR1 ENHRY and CDR2 SYGVKD. This CDR3 has 12 amino acids. CDR3 coding DNA: TGTGCCATCAGTGGGCCTAACAATGAGCAGTTCTTC. Translation gives CAISGPNNEQFF.

The V gene is TRBV7-9, the J gene TRBJ1-2, with 10 positions matching TRBD1. V shed 0 bases and J 2 bases; nucleotides not matched to a gene: 3. The germline V gene encodes CDR1 SEHNR and CDR2 FQNEAQ (reference sequence). CDR3 length: 16 amino acids. CDR3 loop: CASSLAVTGGNYGYTF. The DNA for the CDR3 is TGTGCCAGCAGCTTAGCAGTGACAGGGGGCAACTATGGCTACACCTTC. The full variable domain, its missing parts supplied by reference TRBV7-9 and TRBJ1-2, is DTGVSQNPRHKITKRGQNVTFRCDPISEHNRLYWYRQTLGQGPEFLTYFQNEAQLEKSRLLSDRFSAERPKGSFSTLEIQRTEQGDSAMYLCASSLAVTGGNYGYTFGSGTRLTVV.

This clonotype was seen more than once but under ten times. The V call is TRBV10-3, the J call TRBJ2-3; D is possibly TRBD1 (5 bases). Germline V gene data show CDR1 as ENHRY and CDR2 as SYGVKD. The V gene lost 4 bases and the J gene lost 2 bases, with 10 bases spanning the gap. The CDR3 totals 14 residues. CDR3 bases: TGTGCCATCAGTGTTGACAGCTTCACAGATACGCAGTATTTT. This gives the protein CAISVDSFTDTQYF.

This clonotype was detected a few times. The chain recombines TRBV7-2 with TRBJ2-1, with TRBD2 matching over 7 bases. CDR1 is SGHTA, CDR2 FQGNSA, per germline. This CDR3 contains 16 residues. With V trimmed by 1 base and J by 6 bases, 9 bases remained unmatched. The CDR3 DNA reads TGTGCCAGCAGCTTAGGCGGGACGGGAGGCTGCAATGAGCAGTTCTTC. Translation gives CASSLGGTGGCNEQFF.

Only a few counts were recorded for this clonotype. The J gene is TRBJ1-5, the V gene TRBV6-6, with D unclear. The CDR3 contains 14 residues. The germline V gene has CDR1 MNHNY and CDR2 SVGAGI (reference sequence). Trimming removed 11 bases at V and 0 bases at J, with 14 bases between. Written as DNA, the CDR3 is TGTGCCGCAACAGCCACCAATAGCAATCAGCCCCAGCATTTT. It is translated as CAATATNSNQPQHF.

This chain joins TRBV18 and TRBJ2-5, with TRBD2 matching over 9 bases. V shed 2 bases and J 11 bases; nucleotides not matched to a gene: 18. CDR1 KGHSH and CDR2 LQKENI come from the germline V gene. This CDR3 region has 17 residues. CDR3 bases: TGTGCCAGCTCACCATTCTCTACTAGCGGGTGGTTAAATGAGCAGTACTTC. It yields the protein CASSPFSTSGWLNEQYF.

The chain couples TRBV7-2 to TRBJ2-1, with 10 bases matching TRBD2. The length of the CDR3 is 16 residues. The germline CDR1 and CDR2 sequences are SGHTA and FQGNSA. With V trimmed by 5 bases and J by 3 bases, 7 bases remained unmatched. The CDR3 nucleotides are TGTGCCAGCAGCCCCAATCTAGCGGGGGTCTACAATGAGCAGTTCTTC. Its translation is CASSPNLAGVYNEQFF.

This chain connects TRBV2 to TRBJ1-2; D remains unclear. Germline CDR1 SNHLY, CDR2 FYNNEI. The CDR3 totals 13 residues. Trimming pared 7 bases from V and 4 bases from J, leaving 13 bases between. CDR3 nucleotide sequence: TGTGCCAGCAAGGATCAAGGGCTCTATGGCTACACCTTC. Protein sequence: CASKDQGLYGYTF.

The V call is TRBV20-1, the J call TRBJ1-2; no reliable D call. This CDR3 is built from 10 residues. The V end was cut by 4 bases, the J end by 8 bases, with 8 bases between. In germline, CDR1 is DFQATT, CDR2 SNEGSKA (reference sequence). The CDR3 bases are TGCAGTGCTAACGGCCTCGGCTACACCTTC. Translation gives CSANGLGYTF.

The rearrangement uses TRBV20-1 and TRBJ1-2; D might be TRBD1 (5 bases). V was clipped by 6 bases and J by 6 bases, with 17 bases between them. This CDR3 has 13 amino acids. Per the germline V gene, CDR1 is DFQATT and CDR2 is SNEGSKA (reference sequence). DNA of the CDR3: TGCAGTGCCACGGGGGACGAAGCCCATGGCTACACCTTC. It encodes CSATGDEAHGYTF.

The V call is TRBV5-1, the J call TRBJ2-4, with 7 nucleotides matching TRBD1. The germline CDR1 and CDR2 sequences are SGHRS and YFSETQ. J was trimmed by 4 bases and V by 4 bases; bases with no gene match: 11. The length of the CDR3 is 16 residues. CDR3 DNA: TGCGCCAGCAGCGCAAGTACAGGGGCCGCAAAAAACATTCAGTACTTC. Encoded protein: CASSASTGAAKNIQYF.

This clonotype appeared a few times. The chain employs TRBV18 and TRBJ1-2; D is ambiguous. V was pared by 3 bases and J by 4 bases, with 15 bases between. The germline CDR1 and CDR2 sequences are KGHSH and LQKENI. The CDR3 consists of 15 residues. Here the CDR3 reads CASSPPRAEVYGYTF. The CDR3 coding sequence is TGTGCCAGCTCACCCCCAAGGGCGGAAGTCTATGGCTACACCTTC.

CDR3 DNA sequence: TGCGCCAGCAGCTTGGACTTCGACGGTGAGCAGTTCTTC. Amino acid sequence: CASSLDFDGEQFF. The chain is built from TRBV5-1 and TRBJ2-1; D is unresolved. In germline, CDR1 is SGHRS, CDR2 YFSETQ. The CDR3 runs to 13 residues. Deletions cut 0 bases from V and 9 bases from J, with 10 bases between.

Details on this clonotype: A much bigger clone sits one base away, suggesting this may be a read error. The conserved final phenylalanine or tryptophan is absent from the CDR3, which likely points to a read error. The chain carries TRBV20-1 and TRBJ2-7; the D is unclear. Between the trimmed V and J ends, which lost 1 base and 3 bases, there was a span of 22 bases. CDR3 length: 17 amino acids. Germline V gene data show CDR1 as DFQATT and CDR2 as SNEGSKA (reference sequence). DNA of the CDR3: TGCAGTGCTAGAGGGGGTTTAGGAGCAAAGGCTTACTACGAGCAGTACTGC. Protein product: CSARGGLGAKAYYEQYC.